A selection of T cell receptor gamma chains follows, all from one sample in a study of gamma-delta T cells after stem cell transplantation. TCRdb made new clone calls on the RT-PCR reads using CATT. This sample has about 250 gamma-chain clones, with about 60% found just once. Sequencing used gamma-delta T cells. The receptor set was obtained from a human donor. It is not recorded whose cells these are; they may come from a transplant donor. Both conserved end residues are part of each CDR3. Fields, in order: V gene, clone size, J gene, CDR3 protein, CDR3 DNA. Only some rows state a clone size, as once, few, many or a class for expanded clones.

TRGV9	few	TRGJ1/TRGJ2	CALWEYYKKLF	TGTGCCTTGTGGGAGTATTATAAGAAACTCTTT
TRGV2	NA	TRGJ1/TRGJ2	CATWDGPHYKKLF	TGTGCCACCTGGGACGGGCCTCATTATAAGAAGCTCTTT
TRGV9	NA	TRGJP	CALWELQELGKKIKVF	TGTGCCTTGTGGGAGCTCCAAGAGTTGGGCAAAAAAATCAAGGTATTT
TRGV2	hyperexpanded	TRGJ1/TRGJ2	CATWDGRKKLF	TGTGCCACCTGGGACGGGCGAAAGAAACTCTTT
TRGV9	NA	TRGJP	CALWEVQELGKKIKVF	TGTGCCTTGTGGGAGGTCCAAGAGTTGGGCAAAAAAATCAAGGTATTT
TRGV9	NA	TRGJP	CALWEANQELGKKIKVF	TGTGCCTTGTGGGAGGCAAATCAAGAGTTGGGCAAAAAAATCAAGGTATTT
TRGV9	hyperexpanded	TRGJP	CALWEVQELGKKIKVF	TGTGCCTTGTGGGAGGTGCAAGAGTTGGGCAAAAAAATCAAGGTATTT
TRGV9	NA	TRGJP	CALWEVSQELGKKIKVF	TGTGCCTTGTGGGAGGTCAGCCAAGAGTTGGGCAAAAAAATCAAGGTATTT
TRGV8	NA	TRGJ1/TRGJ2	CATWDSNYYKKLF	TGTGCCACCTGGGACTCGAATTATTATAAGAAACTCTTT
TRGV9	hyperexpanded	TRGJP	CALWEPQELGKKIKVF	TGTGCCTTGTGGGAGCCACAAGAGTTGGGCAAAAAAATCAAGGTATTT
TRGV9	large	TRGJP	CALWEELGKKIKVF	TGTGCCTTGTGGGAAGAGTTGGGCAAAAAAATCAAGGTATTT
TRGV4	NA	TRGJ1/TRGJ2	CATWDARDKKLF	TGTGCCACCTGGGACGCTCGAGATAAGAAACTCTTT
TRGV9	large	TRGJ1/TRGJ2	CALWAYYKKLF	TGTGCCTTGTGGGCTTATTATAAGAAACTCTTT
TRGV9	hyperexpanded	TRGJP	CALWEVEELGKKIKVF	TGTGCCTTGTGGGAGGTGGAAGAGTTGGGCAAAAAAATCAAGGTATTT